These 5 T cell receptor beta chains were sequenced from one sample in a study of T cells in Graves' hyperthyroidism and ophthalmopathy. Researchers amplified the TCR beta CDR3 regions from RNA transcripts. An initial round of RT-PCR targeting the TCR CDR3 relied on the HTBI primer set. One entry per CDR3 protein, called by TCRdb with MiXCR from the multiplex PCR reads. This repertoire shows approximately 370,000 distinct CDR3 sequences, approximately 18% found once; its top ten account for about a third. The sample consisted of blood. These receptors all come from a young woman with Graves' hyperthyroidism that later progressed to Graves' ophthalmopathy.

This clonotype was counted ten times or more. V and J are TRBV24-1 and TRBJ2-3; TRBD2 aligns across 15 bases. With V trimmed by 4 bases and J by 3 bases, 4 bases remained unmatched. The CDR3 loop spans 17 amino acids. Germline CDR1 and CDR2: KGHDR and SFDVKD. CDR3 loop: CATSDPGLAGGTDTQYF. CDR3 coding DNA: TGTGCCACCAGTGACCCAGGACTAGCGGGAGGGACAGATACGCAGTATTTT.

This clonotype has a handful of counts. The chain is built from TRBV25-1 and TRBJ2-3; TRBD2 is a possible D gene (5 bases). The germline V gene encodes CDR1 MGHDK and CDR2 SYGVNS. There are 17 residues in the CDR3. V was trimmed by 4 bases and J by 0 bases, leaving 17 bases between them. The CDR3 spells CASSAGGGYPSTDTQYF. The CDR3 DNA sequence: TGTGCCAGCAGTGCCGGCGGCGGGTACCCTAGCACAGATACGCAGTATTTT.

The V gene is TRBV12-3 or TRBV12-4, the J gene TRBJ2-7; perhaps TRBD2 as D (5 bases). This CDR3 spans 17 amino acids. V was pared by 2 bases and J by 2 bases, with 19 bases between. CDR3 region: CASSLLWSGAPTYEQYF. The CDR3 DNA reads TGTGCCAGCAGTTTACTATGGAGCGGAGCCCCAACCTACGAGCAGTACTTC.

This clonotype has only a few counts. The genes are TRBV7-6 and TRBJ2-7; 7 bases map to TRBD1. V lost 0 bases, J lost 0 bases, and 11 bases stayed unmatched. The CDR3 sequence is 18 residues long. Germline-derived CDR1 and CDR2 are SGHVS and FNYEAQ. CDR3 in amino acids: CASSLAPPSTGSSYEQYF. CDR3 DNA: TGTGCCAGCAGCTTAGCCCCCCCGTCGACAGGGAGCTCCTACGAGCAGTACTTC.

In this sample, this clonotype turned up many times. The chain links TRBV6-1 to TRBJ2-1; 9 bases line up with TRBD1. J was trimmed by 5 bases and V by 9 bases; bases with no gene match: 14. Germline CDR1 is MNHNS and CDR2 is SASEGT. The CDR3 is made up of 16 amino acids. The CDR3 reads CASGASGTGWNNEQFF. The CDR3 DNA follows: TGTGCCAGTGGGGCCTCTGGGACAGGGTGGAACAATGAGCAGTTCTTC.